The 10 T cell receptor beta chains reported below all come from one sample, sequenced in a study of shared clonotypes between healthy human individuals. Profiled with immunoSEQ multiplex PCR; TCRdb holds only in-frame clones, not every one. Here the sample spans under 2,000,000 clones, about 94% being singletons. Cells designated naive CD8 were CD45RO-negative and were positively selected for CCR7, with terminally differentiated effector memory CD45RA+ cells excluded. Sequenced material: naive CD8+ T cells sorted from blood. The receptor source for this set is a man aged 18 to 29 in good health.

The chain uses TRBV28 and TRBJ2-7; D gene unclear. The CDR3 length is 12 residues. CDR1 and CDR2 (germline): MDHEN, SYDVKM. The germline V and J ends were trimmed by 3 bases and 3 bases, with 6 bases remaining between them. In DNA, the CDR3 is TGTGCCAGCAGTTTTATCGGCTACGAGCAGTACTTC. It is translated as CASSFIGYEQYF.

The chain recombines TRBV28 with TRBJ2-4; 7 bases agree with TRBD1. Looked up from germline, CDR1 is MDHEN and CDR2 is SYDVKM. The J segment lost 4 bases and the V segment lost 1 base, leaving 7 bases of the junction unmatched. The CDR3 runs 16 residues. CDR3 nucleotides: TGTGCCAGCAGTTTATATGCAGGGACAGTTAAAAACATTCAGTACTTC. Encoded protein: CASSLYAGTVKNIQYF.

The rearrangement joins TRBV11-2 to TRBJ2-7, with TRBD1 identical over 7 bases. The germline CDR1 and CDR2 sequences are SGHAT and FQNNGV. V lost 7 bases and J lost 4; bases outside the gene matches: 4. The CDR3 length is 12 residues. The CDR3 reads CASNLQGYEQYF. CDR3 in DNA: TGTGCCAGCAACCTACAGGGGTACGAGCAGTACTTC.

The chain is built from TRBV7-8 and TRBJ2-1; TRBD1 matches 9 bases. V shed 5 bases and J 4 bases; nucleotides not matched to a gene: 6. This CDR3 is 15 amino acids long. From germline, CDR1 is SGHVS and CDR2 FQNEAQ. This CDR3 reads CASSTGTGFYNEQFF. The CDR3 DNA sequence: TGTGCCAGCAGCACCGGGACAGGGTTTTACAATGAGCAGTTCTTC.

The chain is built from TRBV6-5 and TRBJ2-7, with TRBD2 identical over 14 bases. CDR3 length: 14 residues. J was trimmed by 4 bases and V by 6 bases; bases with no gene match: 2. Germline V gene lookup returns CDR1 MNHEY and CDR2 SVGAGI. The CDR3 is CASRTSGGAYEQYF. The CDR3 DNA is TGTGCCAGCAGGACTAGCGGGGGGGCGTACGAGCAGTACTTC.

The V call is TRBV5-6, the J call TRBJ2-1; 9 nucleotides line up with TRBD2. Germline V gene lookup returns CDR1 SGHDT and CDR2 YYEEEE. The CDR3 consists of 17 residues. The J segment lost 5 bases and the V segment lost 4 bases, leaving 13 bases of the junction unmatched. CDR3: CASSQQVREGVHNEQFF. Written as DNA, the CDR3 is TGTGCCAGCAGCCAACAGGTGCGGGAGGGGGTACACAATGAGCAGTTCTTC.

The chain joins TRBV6-5 to TRBJ2-1, with 10 bases that match TRBD2. Germline V gene sequence: CDR1 MNHEY, CDR2 SVGAGI. The junction had 4 bases not matched to a gene; V was cut back by 2 bases and J by 6 bases. The CDR3 is 15 amino acids. The CDR3 is CASSYPLAGLNEQFF. The CDR3 DNA follows: TGTGCCAGCAGTTACCCACTAGCGGGACTCAATGAGCAGTTCTTC.

With respect to this clone: This CDR3 is also generated by other DNA sequences in the sample. This chain uses TRBV19 with TRBJ1-2; D may be TRBD1 (5 bases). The CDR3 loop spans 12 amino acids. The V end lost 9 bases, the J end lost 3 bases, and 11 bases lay between the germline ends. Germline assignment: CDR1 LNHDA and CDR2 SQIVND (reference sequence). The CDR3 DNA sequence: TGTGCCAGCCGGGACGGATACTATGGCTACACCTTC. Translation gives CASRDGYYGYTF.

The count of this clone is one. The chain has TRBV30 and TRBJ1-2; weak D call: TRBD1 (5 bases). CDR1 and CDR2 (germline): GTSNPN, SVGIG (reference sequence). The CDR3 sequence is 12 residues long. The V end was cut by 3 bases, the J end by 2 bases, with 7 bases between. The CDR3 here is CAWREGNYGYTF. CDR3 sequence (DNA): TGTGCCTGGAGGGAGGGGAACTATGGCTACACCTTC.

Of note for this clone: This sample includes further DNA sequences coding for the same CDR3. The chain carries TRBV5-6 and TRBJ2-3; D gene unclear. Between the trimmed V and J ends, which lost 0 bases and 4 bases, there was a span of 3 bases. Germline V gene sequence: CDR1 SGHDT, CDR2 YYEEEE. CDR3 length equals 12 residues. CDR3 protein: CASSLAPDTQYF. Here the CDR3 DNA reads TGTGCCAGCAGCTTGGCCCCAGATACGCAGTATTTT.